The T cell receptor beta chain under discussion was sequenced for a study of blood T cell repertoires in COVID-19 (dated by TCRdb to between 2020 and 2021). Background for the entire study: Samples from collaborators originated in the United States, Italy and Spain and spanned both the acute and convalescent phases of COVID-19. The material from the prospective study consisted of cDNA or gDNA derived from T cells, B-cell-depleted T cells, or PBMCs. Deeply sampled blood TCRbeta repertoires from subjects exposed to, actively infected with, or recovered from COVID-19 were included in the dataset. The repertoires were made available in a free public database intended to serve as a resource for research on the immune response to SARS-CoV-2. The samples were drawn from two sources: the first 160 participants of the ongoing ImmuneRACE study, and 1,000 to 1,500 subjects contributed by 6 global collaborators. Nearly every sample came with metadata listing a de-identified subject ID, COVID-19 status, age in years and sex. Where available, HLA class I and class II types were taken from metadata supplied by the sample provider and were not determined by assay-based typing. What the study reported, not specific to this receptor: How much clinical and demographic metadata was included differed by source and by participant, and the metadata was provided uncurated.

Collaborating institutions collected whole blood in K2EDTA tubes following their own protocols. For TCRbeta analysis, collaborators shipped samples as frozen whole blood, isolated PBMCs, or DNA extracted from either of those sample types. The immunoSEQ Assay, a bias-controlled multiplex PCR, was used to amplify TCRbeta CDR3 regions from genomic DNA. The paper's data handling went like this. Within the assay, amplification of reference gene primers was used to estimate how many nucleated cells each sample contained. To quantify the absolute abundance of each unique TCRbeta CDR3 rearrangement, sequence reads were collapsed and filtered. For each sample, productive Simpson clonality was calculated as the square root of Simpson's diversity index across productive rearrangements. TCRdb carries this immuneACCESS record with in-frame sequences only. Its versions omit some clonotypes, under half of them owing to an unresolved V gene in the studies checked, with the rest unexplained. From that table come the V and J calls and clone size; the DNA was used to work out D and trimming. This sample comprises around 81,000 clones, 84% of them detected only once. Jointly, the top ten make up less than 15% of the sample.

Regarding this clone: The target of this receptor is not known. The sample holds no much larger clone one base away, and base qualities are not on file.

The junction shows trimming of 5 bases on V and 5 bases on J, plus 11 bases between the germline ends. The CDR3, from cysteine to phenylalanine, totals 13 residues. Here the CDR3 DNA is all that survives: 39 bases in frame from base 1. The CDR1 and CDR2 encoded by the germline V gene are SNHLY and FYNNEI. This chain joins TRBV2 to TRBJ2-3; TRBD2 is perhaps the D gene, given 5 matching bases. This TCR was recovered from a human donor in a cohort sampled during active COVID-19. The sequencing sample was made of peripheral blood. The CDR3 region: CASSWTRRDTQYF. The nucleotides read TGTGCCAGCAGTTGGACTCGGAGAGATACGCAGTATTTT.